The entry below gives a single T cell receptor beta chain sequence along with its context. This PCR relied on a set of 60 Vbeta primers and 13 Jbeta primers. Clones were read by immunoSEQ multiplex PCR, and TCRdb kept only the in-frame ones, dropping some. The data show just under 95,000 clones, roughly 80% seen once. This CDR3 has 15 amino acids. Germline V gene lookup returns CDR1 SGHRS and CDR2 YFSETQ. V dropped 5 bases and J dropped 4 bases, with 17 bases sitting between them. This entry belongs to a study of cytomegalovirus exposure and HLA in healthy donors. Sequencing used PBMCs. The receptor was derived from a human donor in good health. The chain couples TRBV5-1 to TRBJ2-3; a weak D match, TRBD2 (6 bases). The CDR3 is CASRFSEGLADTQYF. The DNA for the CDR3 is TGCGCCAGCAGGTTTTCGGAGGGTTTGGCAGATACGCAGTATTTT.